This T cell receptor (beta chain) was sequenced in a study of regulatory T cells in long-lasting Graves disease. Study information: The criterion for persistent Graves' disease was over 5 years of antithyroid drugs with positive TSH receptor antibodies.

Germline V lookup: CDR1 LNHNV, CDR2 YYDKDF (reference sequence). Unmatched junction bases numbered 5, after V lost 2 bases and J lost 4 bases. This CDR3 is built from 15 residues. Indicated time point: persistent/refractory GD, antithyroid drugs over 5 years with positive TRAb. Preparation of the TCR library used RNA extracted from PBMCs. As for this clonotype: What it recognizes is unknown.

Study results and caveats: Public clonotype sharing was higher in persistent than newly diagnosed patients. Newly diagnosed Graves' patients had higher TCR diversity than persistent ones.

The authors built TCR beta libraries using iRepertoire HTBI primers and Arm-PCR of CDR3 regions. Original methodology: Across all samples, approximately 64 TRBV segments and 14 TRBJ segments were identified. From the multiplex PCR reads, TCRdb called clonotypes with MiXCR, one entry per CDR3 protein. The V and J calls shown here were made by TCRdb, not taken from the authors' results. The repertoire holds 400,000 or so distinct CDR3 sequences, with about a quarter as singletons. The specimen comprised peripheral blood mononuclear cells (PBMCs), sampled when the disease was refractory, from a patient treated with antithyroid drugs. The clonotype originates from a female donor with Graves disease. This rearrangement joins TRBV15 to TRBJ1-3, with 7 positions matching TRBD1. In nucleotides, the CDR3 is TGTGCCACCAGCAGATTCACAGGGGACGGAAACACCATATATTTT. Its translation: CATSRFTGDGNTIYF.